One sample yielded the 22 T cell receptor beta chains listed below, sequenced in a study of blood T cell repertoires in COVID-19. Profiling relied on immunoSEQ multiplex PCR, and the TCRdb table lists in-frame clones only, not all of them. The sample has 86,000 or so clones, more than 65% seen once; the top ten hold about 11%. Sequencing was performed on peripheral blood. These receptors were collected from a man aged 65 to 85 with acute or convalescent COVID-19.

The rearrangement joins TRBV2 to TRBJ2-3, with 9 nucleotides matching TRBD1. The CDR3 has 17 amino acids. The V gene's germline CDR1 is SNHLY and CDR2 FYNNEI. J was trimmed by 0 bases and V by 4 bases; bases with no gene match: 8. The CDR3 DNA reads TGTGCCAGCAGTGGCCTCTGGGGGACAGGGAGCACAGATACGCAGTATTTT. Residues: CASSGLWGTGSTDTQYF.

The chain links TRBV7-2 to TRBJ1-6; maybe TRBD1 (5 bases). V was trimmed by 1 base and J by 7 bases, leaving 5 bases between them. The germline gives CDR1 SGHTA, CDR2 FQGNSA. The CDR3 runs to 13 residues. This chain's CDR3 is CASSLDRNSPLHF. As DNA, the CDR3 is TGTGCCAGCAGCTTAGACAGGAATTCACCCCTCCACTTT. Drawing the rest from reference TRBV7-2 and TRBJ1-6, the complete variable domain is GAGVSQSPSNKVTEKGKDVELRCDPISGHTALYWYRQSLGQGLEFLIYFQGNSAPDKSGLPSDRFSAERTGGSVSTLTIQRTQQEDSAVYLCASSLDRNSPLHFGNGTRLTVT.

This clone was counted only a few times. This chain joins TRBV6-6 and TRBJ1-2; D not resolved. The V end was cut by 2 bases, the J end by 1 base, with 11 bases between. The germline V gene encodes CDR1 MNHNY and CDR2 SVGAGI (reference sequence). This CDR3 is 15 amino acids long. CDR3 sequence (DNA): TGTGCCAGCAGTTACGCACGGGTAGATAACTATGGCTACACCTTC. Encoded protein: CASSYARVDNYGYTF.

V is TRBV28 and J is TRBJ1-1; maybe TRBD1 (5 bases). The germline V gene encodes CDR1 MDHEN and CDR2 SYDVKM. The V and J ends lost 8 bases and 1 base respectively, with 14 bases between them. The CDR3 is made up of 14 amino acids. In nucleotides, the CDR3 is TGTGCCAGCCGGAGGGGTTTTGGGAACACTGAAGCTTTCTTT. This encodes CASRRGFGNTEAFF.

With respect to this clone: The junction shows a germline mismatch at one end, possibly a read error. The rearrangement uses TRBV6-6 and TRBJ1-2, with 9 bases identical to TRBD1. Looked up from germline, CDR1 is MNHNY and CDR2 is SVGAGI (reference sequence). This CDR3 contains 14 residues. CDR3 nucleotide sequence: TGTGCCAGCAGCCCGAACTCGGGACAGGGTCTTTCGAGCTTC. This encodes CASSPNSGQGLSSF.

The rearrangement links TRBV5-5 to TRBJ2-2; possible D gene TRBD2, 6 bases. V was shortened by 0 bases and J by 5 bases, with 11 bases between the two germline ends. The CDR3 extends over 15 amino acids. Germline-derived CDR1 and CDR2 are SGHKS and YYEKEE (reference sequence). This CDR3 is CASSLVGGGTGELFF. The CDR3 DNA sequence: TGTGCCAGCAGCTTGGTCGGGGGTGGGACCGGGGAGCTGTTTTTT.

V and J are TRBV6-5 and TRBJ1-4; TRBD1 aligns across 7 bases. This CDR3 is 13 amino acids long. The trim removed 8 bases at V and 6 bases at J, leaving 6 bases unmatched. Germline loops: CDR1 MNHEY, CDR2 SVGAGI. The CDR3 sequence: CASYVTGHEKLFF. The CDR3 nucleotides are TGTGCCAGCTACGTGACAGGGCATGAAAAACTGTTTTTT.

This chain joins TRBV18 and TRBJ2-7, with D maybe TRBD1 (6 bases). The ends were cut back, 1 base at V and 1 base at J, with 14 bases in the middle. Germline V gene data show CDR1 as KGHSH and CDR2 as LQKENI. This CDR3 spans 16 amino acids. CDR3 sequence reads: CASSPLNRASSYEQYF. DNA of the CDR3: TGTGCCAGCTCACCACTTAACAGGGCTTCATCCTACGAGCAGTACTTC.

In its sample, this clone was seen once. CDR3 in amino acids: CASSSGRGYSYEQYF. CDR3 DNA sequence: TGTGCCAGCAGTTCGGGGCGGGGCTACTCCTACGAGCAGTACTTC. The chain couples TRBV27 to TRBJ2-7; TRBD2 is a possible D gene (6 bases). Trimming took 4 bases from V and 0 from J, leaving 13 bases between them. Per the germline V gene, CDR1 is MNHEY and CDR2 is SMNVEV (reference sequence). The CDR3 contains 15 residues.

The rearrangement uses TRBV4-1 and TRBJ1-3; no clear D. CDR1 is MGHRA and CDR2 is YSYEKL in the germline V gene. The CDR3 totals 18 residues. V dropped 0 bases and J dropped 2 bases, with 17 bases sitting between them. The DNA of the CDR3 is TGCGCCAGCAGCCAAGATGAGGAGGGTGGACCCCCTGGAAACACCATATATTTT. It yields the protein CASSQDEEGGPPGNTIYF.

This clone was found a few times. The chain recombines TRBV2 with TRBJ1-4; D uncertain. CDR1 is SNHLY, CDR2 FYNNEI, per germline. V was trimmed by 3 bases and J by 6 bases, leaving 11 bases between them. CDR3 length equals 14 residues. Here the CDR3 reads CASSDIYSDEKLFF. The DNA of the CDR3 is TGTGCCAGCAGTGACATCTACTCCGATGAAAAACTGTTTTTT. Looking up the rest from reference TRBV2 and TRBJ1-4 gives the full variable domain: EPEVTQTPSHQVTQMGQEVILRCVPISNHLYFYWYRQILGQKVEFLVSFYNNEISEKSEIFDDQFSVERPDGSNFTLKIRSTKLEDSAMYFCASSDIYSDEKLFFGSGTQLSVL.

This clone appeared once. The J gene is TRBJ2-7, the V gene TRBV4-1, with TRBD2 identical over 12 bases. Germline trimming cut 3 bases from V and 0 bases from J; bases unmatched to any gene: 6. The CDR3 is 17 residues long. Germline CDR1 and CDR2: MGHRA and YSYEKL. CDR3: CASSQRLAGVSSYEQYF. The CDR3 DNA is TGCGCCAGCAGCCAGAGACTAGCGGGGGTTAGCTCCTACGAGCAGTACTTC.

Here the CDR3 DNA reads TGTGCCAGCAGCAAGGACAGTCAAGAGACCCAGTACTTC. It translates to CASSKDSQETQYF. The chain couples TRBV11-3 to TRBJ2-5; TRBD1 is a possible D gene (6 bases). Trimming took 5 bases from V and 2 from J, leaving 9 bases between them. The CDR3 is 13 amino acids. Looked up from germline, CDR1 is SGHNT and CDR2 is YENEEA. The variable domain in full, completed from reference TRBV11-3 and TRBJ2-5, reads EAGVVQSPRYKIIEKKQPVAFWCNPISGHNTLYWYLQNLGQGPELLIRYENEEAVDDSQLPKDRFSAERLKGVDSTLKIQPAELGDSAVYLCASSKDSQETQYFGPGTRLLVL.

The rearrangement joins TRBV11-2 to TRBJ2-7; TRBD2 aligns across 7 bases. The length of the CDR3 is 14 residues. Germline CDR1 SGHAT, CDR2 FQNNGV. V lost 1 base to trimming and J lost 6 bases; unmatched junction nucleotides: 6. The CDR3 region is CASSLGGGRREQYV. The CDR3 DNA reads TGTGCCAGCAGCTTAGGGGGGGGACGGCGCGAGCAGTACGTC.

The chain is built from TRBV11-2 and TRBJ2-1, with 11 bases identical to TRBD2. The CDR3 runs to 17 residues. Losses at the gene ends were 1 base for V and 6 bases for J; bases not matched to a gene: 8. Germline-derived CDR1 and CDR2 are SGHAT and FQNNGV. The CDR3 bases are TGTGCCAGCAGCTTAGGTAGTAGCGGGGGGGGCTTCAATGAGCAGTTCTTC. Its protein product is CASSLGSSGGGFNEQFF.

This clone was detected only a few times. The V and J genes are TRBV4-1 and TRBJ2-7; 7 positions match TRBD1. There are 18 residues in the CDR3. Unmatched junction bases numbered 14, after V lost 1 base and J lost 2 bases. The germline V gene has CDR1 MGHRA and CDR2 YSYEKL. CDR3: CASSQGGILRDSAYEQYF. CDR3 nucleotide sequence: TGCGCCAGCAGCCAAGGAGGGATCCTCCGGGACAGTGCCTACGAGCAGTACTTC.

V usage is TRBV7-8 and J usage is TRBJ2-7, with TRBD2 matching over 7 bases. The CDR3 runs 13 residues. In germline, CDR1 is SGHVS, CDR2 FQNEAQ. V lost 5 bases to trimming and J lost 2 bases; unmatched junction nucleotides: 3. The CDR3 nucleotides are TGTGCCAGCAGCGCTGGGACTACCTACGAGCAGTACGTC. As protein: CASSAGTTYEQYV.

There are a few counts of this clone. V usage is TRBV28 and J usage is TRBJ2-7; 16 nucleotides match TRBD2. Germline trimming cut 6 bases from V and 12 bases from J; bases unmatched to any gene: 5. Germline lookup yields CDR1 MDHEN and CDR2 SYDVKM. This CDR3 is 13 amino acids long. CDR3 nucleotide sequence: TGTGCCAGCAGGGGACTAGCGGGGGGGAGGTTGTACTTC. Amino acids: CASRGLAGGRLYF.

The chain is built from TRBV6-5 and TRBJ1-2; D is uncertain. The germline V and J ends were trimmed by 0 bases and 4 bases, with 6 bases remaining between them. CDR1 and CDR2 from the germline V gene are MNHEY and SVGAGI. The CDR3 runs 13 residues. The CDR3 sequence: CASSYSPRYGYTF. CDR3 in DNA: TGTGCCAGCAGTTACTCCCCGCGCTATGGCTACACCTTC.

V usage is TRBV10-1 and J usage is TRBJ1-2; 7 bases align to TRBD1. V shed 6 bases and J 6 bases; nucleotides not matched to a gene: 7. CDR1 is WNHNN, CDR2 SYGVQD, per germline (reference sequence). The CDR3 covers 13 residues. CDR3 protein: CASSKDRLDGYTF. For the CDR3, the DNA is TGCGCCAGCAGCAAGGACAGGCTGGATGGCTACACCTTC.

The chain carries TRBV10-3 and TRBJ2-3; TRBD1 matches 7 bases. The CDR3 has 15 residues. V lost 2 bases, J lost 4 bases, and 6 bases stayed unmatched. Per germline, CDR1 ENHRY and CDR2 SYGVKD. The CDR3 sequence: CAISEPQTGADTQYF. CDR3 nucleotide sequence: TGTGCCATCAGTGAGCCCCAAACAGGGGCAGATACGCAGTATTTT.

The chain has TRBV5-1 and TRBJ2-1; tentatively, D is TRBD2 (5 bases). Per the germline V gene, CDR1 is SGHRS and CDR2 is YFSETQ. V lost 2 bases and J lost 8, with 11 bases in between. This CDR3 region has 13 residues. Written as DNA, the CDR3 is TGCGCCAGCAGCTTTGCGGGTAAAGATGAGCAGTTCTTC. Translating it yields CASSFAGKDEQFF.